A selection of T cell receptor beta chains follows, all from one sample in a study of blood T cell repertoires in COVID-19. Produced via immunoSEQ multiplex PCR; TCRdb's table is partial and in-frame only. The sample contains fewer than 120,000 clones, 80% to 90% of which appear only once. Sequencing was carried out using peripheral blood. Receptor source: a woman between 55 and 75 years old with acute or convalescent COVID-19. The CDR3 runs from the conserved cysteine through the conserved F or W. The order of the fields is V gene, clone size, CDR3 length, CDR3 protein. A clone size is listed for some rows: how often the clone was seen (once, few, many), or a class if it is expanded.

>TRBV25-1|-|11
CASSEYRDIYF
>TRBV3-1/TRBV3-2|-|13
CASSQVIRGKLFF
>TRBV7-2|-|15
CASSSTSGGGYEQYF
>TRBV12-3/TRBV12-4|-|12
CASSPRAYGYTF
>TRBV7-6|-|13
CASSVSTGRELFF
>TRBV6-2/TRBV6-3|-|17
CASSYGPTGDSNQPQHF
>TRBV24-1|-|12
CATSDFSDEQFF
>TRBV12-3/TRBV12-4|-|13
CASRRNGVDTQYF
>TRBV12-5|-|15
CASGLVRAGFGPQHF
>TRBV9|-|16
CASSQSGTGAYNEQFF
>TRBV4-3|-|13
CASSHSGDIEAFF
>TRBV7-6|-|15
CASSSVRGVEGTQYF
>TRBV5-5|-|14
CASSFSGGAHEQFF
>TRBV27|-|16
CASSPRQLSGANVLTF
>TRBV6-5|-|14
CASSYQAVGYIYTF
>TRBV7-9|once|16
CASSQQGTEGADGYTF
>TRBV5-1|-|15
CASSLEGRGQDTQYF
>TRBV4-3|few|18
CASSPQRGGHRRTDTQYF
>TRBV19|-|17
CASTTWGLASGANVLTF
>TRBV6-6|-|13
CASTSNRHQPQHF
>TRBV19|-|14
CASWADPRGTEAFF
>TRBV7-2|few|15
CASSFTILYQETQYF
>TRBV24-1|once|15
CATESVRTNTGELFF
>TRBV4-3|-|14
CASSYRGGGTEAFF
>TRBV28|-|16
CASSLTGTGGTGELFF
>TRBV7-2|-|15
CASSYSSGGGFEQYF
>TRBV20-1|-|14
CSASGTAHQETQYF
>TRBV7-2|-|15
CASSLTRVTNEKLFF
>TRBV7-3|-|13
CASSRGGATEAFF
>TRBV19|-|16
CASSNLGGRNGNTIYF
>TRBV5-5|-|16
CASSLAGTGSYNEQFF
>TRBV6-5|once|15
CASSYWTSGGYEQFF
>TRBV4-3|-|14
CASSQVGGNYGYTF
>TRBV3-1/TRBV3-2|-|13
CASSPQLNTEAFF
>TRBV19|-|15
CASSTGGHLSYEQYF
>TRBV4-2|-|16
CASSQDLAGWMETQYF
>TRBV19|few|17
CASSMGTGPLAKNIQYF
>TRBV2|-|12
CASSRQGGEQYF
>TRBV12-5|few|13
CASGSRGAETQYF
>TRBV3-1/TRBV3-2|once|13
CASNYRGYNEQFF
>TRBV27|-|15
CASRRTSGGPETQYF
>TRBV7-9|-|14
CATTTGAYGNTIYF
>TRBV9|-|14
CASSVAGTNEKLFF